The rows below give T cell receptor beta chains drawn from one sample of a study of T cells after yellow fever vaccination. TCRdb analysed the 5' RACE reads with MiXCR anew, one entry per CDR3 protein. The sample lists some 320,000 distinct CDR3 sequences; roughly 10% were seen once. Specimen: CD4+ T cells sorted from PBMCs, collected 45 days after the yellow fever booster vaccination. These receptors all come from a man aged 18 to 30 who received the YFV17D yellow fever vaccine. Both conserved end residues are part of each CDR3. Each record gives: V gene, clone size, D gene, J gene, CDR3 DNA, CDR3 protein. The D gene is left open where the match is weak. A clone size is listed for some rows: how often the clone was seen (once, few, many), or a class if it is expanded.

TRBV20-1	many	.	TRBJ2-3	TGCAGTGCTTGGGGGGCCGGGCGGGCGCTCACAGATACGCAGTATTTT	CSAWGAGRALTDTQYF
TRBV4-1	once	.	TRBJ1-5	TGCGCCAGCAGCCAAGTGGGCGATCAGCCCCAGCATTTT	CASSQVGDQPQHF
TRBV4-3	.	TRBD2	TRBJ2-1	TGCGCCAGCAGCCGATACAGCGGGGGAGACCCCTACAATGAGCAGTTCTTC	CASSRYSGGDPYNEQFF
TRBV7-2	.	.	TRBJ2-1	TGTGCCAGCAGCGAAGTGAGCGGGTGGTCTGGCTCTGAGCAGTTCTTC	CASSEVSGWSGSEQFF
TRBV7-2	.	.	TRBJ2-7	TGTGCCAGCAGCTCGACAATGCCCCCCTACGAGCAGTACTTC	CASSSTMPPYEQYF
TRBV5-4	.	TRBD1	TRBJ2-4	TGTGCCAGCAGCTTGCAGGGGACAGAAAACATTCAGTACTTC	CASSLQGTENIQYF
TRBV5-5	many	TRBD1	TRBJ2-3	TGTGCCAGCAGTCAACAGGGGGCTGGTACGCAGTATTTT	CASSQQGAGTQYF
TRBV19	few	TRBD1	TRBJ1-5	TGTGCCAGTAGTGTCCCCGGGACAGGGGGGATTCAGCCCCAGCATTTT	CASSVPGTGGIQPQHF
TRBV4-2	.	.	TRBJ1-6	TGTGCCAGCAGCCAAAAAGGGTTGAATGATTCACCCCTCCACTTT	CASSQKGLNDSPLHF
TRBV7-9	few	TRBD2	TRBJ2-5	TGTGCCAGCAGCCGCAATCTTGGACTAGCGGGCGGAACAAGACAAGAGACCCAGTACTTC	CASSRNLGLAGGTRQETQYF
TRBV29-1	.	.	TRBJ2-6	TGCAGCGTTGTCAGGGCTGGGGCCAACGTCCTGACTTTC	CSVVRAGANVLTF
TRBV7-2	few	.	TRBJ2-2	TGTGCCAGCAGCTTATTAGAAAGGGGTGTAACCGGGGAGCTGTTTTTT	CASSLLERGVTGELFF
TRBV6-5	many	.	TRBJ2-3	TGTGCCAGCAGTTACTCGAGCACTGGCACAGATACGCAGTATTTT	CASSYSSTGTDTQYF
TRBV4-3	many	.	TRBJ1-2	TGCGCCAGCAGCCAAGTTCGAGGGTTTGGCTACACCTTC	CASSQVRGFGYTF
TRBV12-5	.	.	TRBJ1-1	TGTGCTAGTGGTCCCAACATTGGCACTGAAGCTTTCTTT	CASGPNIGTEAFF
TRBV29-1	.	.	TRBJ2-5	TGCAGCGTCTCGCGAGCAGACCTTCAAGAGACCCAGTACTTC	CSVSRADLQETQYF
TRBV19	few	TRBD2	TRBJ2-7	TGTGCCAGTAGTAGGGAGGGGTCCTACGAGCAGTACTTC	CASSREGSYEQYF
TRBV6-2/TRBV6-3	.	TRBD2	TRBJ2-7	TGTGCCAGCAGTTACAGCCTAGCGGGGGGCCAGAAACTCCACGAGCAGTACTTC	CASSYSLAGGQKLHEQYF
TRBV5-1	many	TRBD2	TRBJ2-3	TGCGCCAGCAGCTTCGGGACTAGCGGGGATACGCAGTATTTT	CASSFGTSGDTQYF
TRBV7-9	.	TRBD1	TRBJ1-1	TGTGCCAGCAGCTTCAGCCGGGACAGGGCGGTGATTGAAGCTTTCTTT	CASSFSRDRAVIEAFF
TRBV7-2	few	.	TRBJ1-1	TGTGCCAGCAGCCTTAGTTCGGTGAACACTGAAGCTTTCTTT	CASSLSSVNTEAFF
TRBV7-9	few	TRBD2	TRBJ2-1	TGTGCCAGCAGCTTCGGCGGGGGGGGCGTTGATGAGCAGTTCTTC	CASSFGGGGVDEQFF
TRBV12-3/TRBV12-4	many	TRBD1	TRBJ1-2	TGTGCCAGCAGTACGGACAGGGGCTACGGCTACACCTTC	CASSTDRGYGYTF
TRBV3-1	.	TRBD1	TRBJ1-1	TGTGCCAGCAGCCAAGAGGGTAACAGGGGGATGAACACTGAAGCTTTCTTT	CASSQEGNRGMNTEAFF
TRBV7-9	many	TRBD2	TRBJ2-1	TGTGCCAGCAGTTTCACTAGCGGAGCCTACAATGAGCAGTTCTTC	CASSFTSGAYNEQFF
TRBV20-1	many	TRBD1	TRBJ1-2	TGCAGTGCAGGACAGGGCCCGTATGGCTACACCTTC	CSAGQGPYGYTF
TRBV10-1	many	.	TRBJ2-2	TGCGCCAGCAGTGCGAACACCGGGGAGCTGTTTTTT	CASSANTGELFF
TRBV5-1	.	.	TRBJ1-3	TGCGCCAGCAGCTTGGCTTCGTACGGAAACACCATATATTTT	CASSLASYGNTIYF
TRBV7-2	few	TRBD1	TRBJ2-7	TGTGCCAGCAGCTCGGGGACAGGGGGAGGTTACGAGCAGTACTTC	CASSSGTGGGYEQYF
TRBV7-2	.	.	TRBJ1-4	TGTGCCAGCAGCTTTTCTGCGGAGGCGGGTGAAAAACTGTTTTTT	CASSFSAEAGEKLFF
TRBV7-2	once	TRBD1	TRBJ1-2	TGTGCCAGCAGCCCCCGGGACAGGGTACTTCCTGGCTACACCTTC	CASSPRDRVLPGYTF
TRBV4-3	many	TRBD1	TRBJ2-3	TGCGCCAGCAGCCAAGGTACAGGGGGCAGAGATACGCAGTATTTT	CASSQGTGGRDTQYF
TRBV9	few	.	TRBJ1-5	TGTGCCAGCAGCGTAGCAGGGTTTCTCAATCAGCCCCAGCATTTT	CASSVAGFLNQPQHF
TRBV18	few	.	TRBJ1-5	TGTGCCAGCTCGTCACAGGAGAATCAGCCCCAGCATTTT	CASSSQENQPQHF
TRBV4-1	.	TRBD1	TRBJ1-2	TGCGCCAGCAGCCAAGCCCTCTCTTGGGACAGGGGCGCGGTAGGCTACACCTTC	CASSQALSWDRGAVGYTF
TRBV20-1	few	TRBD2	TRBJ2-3	TGCAGTGCTAGAACCCCGGGACTAGCGGGGGGGCCAGATACGCAGTATTTT	CSARTPGLAGGPDTQYF
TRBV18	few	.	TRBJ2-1	TGTGCCAGCTCGACCCTTCGTGAGCAGTTCTTC	CASSTLREQFF
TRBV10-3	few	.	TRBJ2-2	TGTGCCGCCCGCCCGACGGCCACGAACACCGGGGAGCTGTTTTTT	CAARPTATNTGELFF
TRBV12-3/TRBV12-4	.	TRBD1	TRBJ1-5	TGTGCCAGCGCCAGTCCAGGGGGCACCAATCTGCCCCAGCATTTT	CASASPGGTNLPQHF
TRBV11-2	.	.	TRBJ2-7	TGTGCCAGCAGCGAACAGGTGAACCGGGGTGAGCAGTACTTC	CASSEQVNRGEQYF
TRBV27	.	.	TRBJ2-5	TGTGCCAGCAGTTTGAAGGGGCAAGAGACCCAGTACTTC	CASSLKGQETQYF
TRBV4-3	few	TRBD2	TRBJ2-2	TGCGCCAGCTCCGGACTAGCGGGGGTTCCCGGGGAGCTGTTTTTT	CASSGLAGVPGELFF
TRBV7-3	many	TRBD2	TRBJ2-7	TGTGCCAGCAGCTCAGGGACTAGCGGGACCCACCACTTC	CASSSGTSGTHHF
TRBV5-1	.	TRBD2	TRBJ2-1	TGCGCCAGCAGCTCGAGGCTAGCGGGGGTTGAGCAGTTCTTC	CASSSRLAGVEQFF
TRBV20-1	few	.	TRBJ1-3	TGCAGTGCTAGAGACAGCTCTGGAAACACCATATATTTT	CSARDSSGNTIYF
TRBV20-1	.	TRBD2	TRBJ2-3	TGCAGTGTTGGCGGGGGGCCCACAGATACGCAGTATTTT	CSVGGGPTDTQYF
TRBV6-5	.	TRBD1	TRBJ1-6	TGTGCCAGCAGTTATCGGCAGGGGGGGACGTATAATTCACCCCTCCACTTT	CASSYRQGGTYNSPLHF
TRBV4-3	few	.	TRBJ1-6	TGCGCCAGCAGCCGGGACCGCGGTCTTTCACCCCTCCACTTT	CASSRDRGLSPLHF
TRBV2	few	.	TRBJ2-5	TGTGCCGACGGGGAGACGGAGACCCAGTACTTC	CADGETETQYF
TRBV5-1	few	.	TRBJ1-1	TGCGCCAGCAGCTTTTCAGGGTACACTGAAGCTTTCTTT	CASSFSGYTEAFF
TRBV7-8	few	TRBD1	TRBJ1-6	TGTGCCAGCAGCTCGGACAGGGGACGGGGACGTTCACCCCTCCACTTT	CASSSDRGRGRSPLHF
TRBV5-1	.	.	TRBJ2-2	TGCGCCAGCAGCCTCGAGTTGGTTCGAGGCGGGGAGCTGTTTTTT	CASSLELVRGGELFF
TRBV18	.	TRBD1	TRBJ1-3	TGTGCCAGCTCACCACCGGGACAGGCCGGAAACACCATATATTTT	CASSPPGQAGNTIYF
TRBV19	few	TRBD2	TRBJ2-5	TGTGCCAGTAGTCCGGGGACTAGCGGGTTTGGGCAGACCCAGTACTTC	CASSPGTSGFGQTQYF